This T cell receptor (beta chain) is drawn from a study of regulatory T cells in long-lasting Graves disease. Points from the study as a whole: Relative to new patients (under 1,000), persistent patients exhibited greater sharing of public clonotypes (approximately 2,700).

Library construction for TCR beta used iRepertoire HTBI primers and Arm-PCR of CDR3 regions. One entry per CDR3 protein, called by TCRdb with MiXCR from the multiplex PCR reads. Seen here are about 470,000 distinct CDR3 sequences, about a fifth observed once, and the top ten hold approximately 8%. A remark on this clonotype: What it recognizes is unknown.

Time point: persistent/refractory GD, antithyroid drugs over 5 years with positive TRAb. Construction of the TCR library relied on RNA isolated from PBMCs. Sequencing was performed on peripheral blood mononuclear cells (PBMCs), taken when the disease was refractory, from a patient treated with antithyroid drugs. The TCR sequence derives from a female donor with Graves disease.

Here the CDR3 DNA reads TGTGCCAGCAGTTTATCGGCGCTAAATGAGCAGTTCTTC. This sequence encodes CASSLSALNEQFF. The V gene is TRBV27, the J gene TRBJ2-5; unclear D gene. The J call may be wrong; the DNA end is better matched by TRBJ2-1. Germline assignment: CDR1 MNHEY and CDR2 SMNVEV (reference sequence). The CDR3 length is 13 residues.